This entry describes one TCR beta chain. This clonotype occurred once. The target of this receptor is not known. Per-base qualities were not stored, and no clone one base away is much larger. A lone read offers only weak evidence. Trimming takes 2 bases from V and 3 bases from J, and the germline ends sit 16 bases apart. The CDR3 runs 15 residues from the cysteine to the phenylalanine. The read is trimmed to its CDR3 DNA, 45 bases read in frame from base 1. From the germline V gene (reference sequence), CDR1 is GTSNPN and CDR2 is SVGIG. This sample is part of a study of CD8 T cells in Susac syndrome (dated by TCRdb to between 2018 and 2021). As for the study more broadly: Of the Susac syndrome patients who were sequenced, over five had clinically active disease and eight or nine were in clinical remission. At blood withdrawal, Susac syndrome patients were therapy-naive, treated with corticosteroids (with IVIg additionally given to some), or treated with IVIg alone. The study used repertoire sequencing to test whether antigen drove CD8+ T cell activation and differentiation in Susac syndrome. The study compared CD8+ T cell repertoire clonality among about a dozen healthy donors, around 14 Susac syndrome patients and 15 multiple sclerosis patients. General findings and caveats noted by the study authors: Looking at Susac-specific public clones, the researchers identified approximately 15 in the total CD8+ repertoire and roughly 5 in the CD8+ TEMRA repertoire. Clonal expansion was seen in Susac syndrome CD8+ repertoires, peaking in CD8+ TEMRA cells and being greater in clinically active patients than in remitting ones. The study acknowledged that relatively few individuals were included in the TCR sequencing and HLA analysis.

Peripheral blood CD8+ and CD4+ T cells from healthy donors, Susac syndrome patients and multiple sclerosis patients were profiled by high-throughput TCR beta sequencing. Susac syndrome patients met recently defined diagnostic criteria for definite or probable disease. Bulk CD8+ and CD4+ T cells were purified magnetically by negative isolation, whereas CD8+ TEMRA cells were enriched by FACS. Blood was drawn into EDTA tubes, processed within 24 hours, and PBMCs were isolated by density gradient centrifugation. PBMCs destined for TCR sequencing were cryopreserved in liquid nitrogen and later thawed in a 37 °C water bath. The sorted or isolated CD4+, CD8+ and CD8+ TEMRA cells had a purity of 90% or higher. RNA was extracted with the RNeasy kit and 0.5 to 1 ug was reverse transcribed using random hexamers. TCR beta CDR3 regions were amplified with the immunoSEQ multiplex PCR assay covering 54 Vbeta and 13 Jbeta segments. PCR amplification bias was corrected using a synthetic template baseline for primer optimization and computational correction. The study's own analysis went as follows. Reads were annotated to V, D and J genes per IMGT and analyzed with immunoSEQ Analyzer, keeping only productive sequences. Clonality was computed as one minus Shannon entropy normalized by log2 of the number of productive unique sequences. For each patient and control, public and private clones were evaluated among the 100 most prevalent clones. Clones were defined as Susac-specific if absent from the healthy and MS cohorts, from more than 900 published viral clones and from other ImmuneACCESS disease sequences. The public reads were quality trimmed at Q25 with fastp and then assembled into clones with MiXCR by TCRdb, keeping productive beta chains. Rows matching on CDR3 protein sequence are summarized as one entry with the most common DNA and genes. TCRdb's processing, not the study's, gives the V and J calls here. This sample is represented by 120,000 or so distinct CDR3 sequences; 90% to 95% of them were singletons. The top ten hold approximately 0.2% of the sample.

The sequencing sample was made of CD8+ T cells from PBMCs. The receptor comes from a human donor with Susac syndrome. The chain couples TRBV30 to TRBJ1-1; possibly the D gene is TRBD1, per 5 matching bases. The sequenced DNA: TGTGCCTGGAGTTTATCAGGGTGGGTTGACACTGAAGCTTTCTTT. Protein translation: CAWSLSGWVDTEAFF.